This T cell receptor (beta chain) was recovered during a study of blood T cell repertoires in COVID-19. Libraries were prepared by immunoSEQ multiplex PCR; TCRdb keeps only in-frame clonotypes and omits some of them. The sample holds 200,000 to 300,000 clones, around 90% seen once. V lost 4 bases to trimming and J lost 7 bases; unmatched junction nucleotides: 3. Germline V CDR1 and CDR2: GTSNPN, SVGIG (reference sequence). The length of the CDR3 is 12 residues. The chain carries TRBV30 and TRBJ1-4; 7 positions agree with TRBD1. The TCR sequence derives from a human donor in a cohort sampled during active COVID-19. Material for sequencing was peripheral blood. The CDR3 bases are TGTGCCTGGAATACAGGGGTTGAAAAACTGTTTTTT. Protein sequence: CAWNTGVEKLFF.